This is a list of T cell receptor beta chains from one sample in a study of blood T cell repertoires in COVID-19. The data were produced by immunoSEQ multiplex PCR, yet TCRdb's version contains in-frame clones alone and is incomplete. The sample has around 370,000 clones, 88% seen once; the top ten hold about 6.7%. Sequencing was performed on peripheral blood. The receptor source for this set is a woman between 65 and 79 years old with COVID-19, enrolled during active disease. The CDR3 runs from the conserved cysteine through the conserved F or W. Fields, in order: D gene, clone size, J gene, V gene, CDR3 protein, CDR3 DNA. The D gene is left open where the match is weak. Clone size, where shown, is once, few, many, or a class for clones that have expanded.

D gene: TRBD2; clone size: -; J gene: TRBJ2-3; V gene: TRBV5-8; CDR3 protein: CASSFNAGLAGTQYF; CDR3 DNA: TGTGCCAGCAGCTTTAATGCAGGATTAGCGGGTACGCAGTATTTT
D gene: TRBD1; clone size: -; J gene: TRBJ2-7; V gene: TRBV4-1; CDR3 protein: CASSQDTPGQGYEQYF; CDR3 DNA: TGCGCCAGCAGCCAAGATACCCCGGGACAGGGCTACGAGCAGTACTTC
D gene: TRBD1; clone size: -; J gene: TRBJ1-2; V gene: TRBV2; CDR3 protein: CASRRKGADGYTF; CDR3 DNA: TGTGCCAGCAGGAGGAAGGGGGCAGATGGCTACACCTTC
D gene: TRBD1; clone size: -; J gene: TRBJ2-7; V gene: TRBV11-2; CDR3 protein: CASRYRGGDEQYF; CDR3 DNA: TGTGCCAGCAGATACAGGGGTGGAGACGAGCAGTACTTC
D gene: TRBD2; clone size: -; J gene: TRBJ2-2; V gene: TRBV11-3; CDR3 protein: CASSMGLAGGTGELFF; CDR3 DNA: TGTGCCAGCAGCATGGGACTAGCGGGGGGCACCGGGGAGCTGTTTTTT
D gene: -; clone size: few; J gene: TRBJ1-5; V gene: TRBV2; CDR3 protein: CASSDSRVNQPQHF; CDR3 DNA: TGTGCCAGCAGTGATAGCCGGGTCAATCAGCCCCAGCATTTT
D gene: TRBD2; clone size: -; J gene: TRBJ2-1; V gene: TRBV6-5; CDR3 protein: CASERGQAYNEQFF; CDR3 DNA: TGTGCCAGCGAGCGGGGGCAGGCCTACAATGAGCAGTTCTTC
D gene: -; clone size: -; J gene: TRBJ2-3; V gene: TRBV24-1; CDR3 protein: CATSDPYGGDTSTDTQYF; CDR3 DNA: TGTGCCACCAGTGATCCCTACGGGGGAGACACTAGCACAGATACGCAGTATTTT
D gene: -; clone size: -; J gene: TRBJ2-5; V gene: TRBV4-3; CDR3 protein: CASSQDNALRGGQETQYF; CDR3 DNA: TGCGCCAGCAGCCAAGATAATGCGCTGAGAGGGGGCCAAGAGACCCAGTACTTC
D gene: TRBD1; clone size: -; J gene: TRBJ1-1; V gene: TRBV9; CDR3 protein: CASSVVADRAANTEAFF; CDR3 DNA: TGTGCCAGCAGCGTAGTTGCAGACAGGGCCGCTAACACTGAAGCTTTCTTT
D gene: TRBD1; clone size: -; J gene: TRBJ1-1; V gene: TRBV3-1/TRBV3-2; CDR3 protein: CASSPSGQMNTEAFF; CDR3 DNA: TGTGCCAGCAGCCCCTCGGGACAGATGAACACTGAAGCTTTCTTT
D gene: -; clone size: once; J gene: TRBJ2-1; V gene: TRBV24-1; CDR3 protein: CATSDPGRGNFHEQFF; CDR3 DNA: TGTGCCACCAGTGACCCGGGACGGGGGAATTTCCATGAGCAGTTCTTC
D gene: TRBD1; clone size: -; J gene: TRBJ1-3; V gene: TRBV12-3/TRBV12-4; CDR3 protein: CANDREDQNTIYF; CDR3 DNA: TGTGCCAATGACAGGGAGGATCAAAACACCATATATTTT
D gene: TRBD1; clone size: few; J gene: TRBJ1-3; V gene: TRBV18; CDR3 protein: CASSPPRGQASGNTIYF; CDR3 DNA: TGTGCCAGCTCACCGCCGAGGGGGCAGGCCTCTGGAAACACCATATATTTT
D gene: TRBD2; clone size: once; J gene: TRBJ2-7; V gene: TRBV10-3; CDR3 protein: CAIASGTSGGAYEQYF; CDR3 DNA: TGTGCCATCGCCTCCGGGACTAGCGGGGGGGCCTACGAGCAGTACTTC
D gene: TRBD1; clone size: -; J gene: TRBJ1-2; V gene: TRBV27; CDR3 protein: CASSPPAGQGNYGYTF; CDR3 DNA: TGTGCCAGCAGTCCCCCCGCGGGACAGGGAAACTATGGCTACACCTTC
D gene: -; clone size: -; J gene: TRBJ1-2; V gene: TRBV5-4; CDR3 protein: CASSLVSGNYGYTF; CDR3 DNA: TGTGCCAGCAGCTTGGTTAGCGGTAACTATGGCTACACCTTC
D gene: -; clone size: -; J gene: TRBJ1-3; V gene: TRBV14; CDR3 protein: CASSQLGGVGNTIYF; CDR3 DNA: TGTGCCAGCAGCCAACTGGGAGGTGTCGGAAACACCATATATTTT
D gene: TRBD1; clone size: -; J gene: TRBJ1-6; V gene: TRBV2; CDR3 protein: CASRPWWRTGGASGNSPLHF; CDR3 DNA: TGTGCCAGCAGGCCGTGGTGGAGGACAGGGGGCGCGTCAGGGAATTCACCCCTCCACTTT
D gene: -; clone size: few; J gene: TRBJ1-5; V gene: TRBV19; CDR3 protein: CASSIWEGTNQPQHF; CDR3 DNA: TGTGCCAGTAGTATCTGGGAGGGTACTAATCAGCCCCAGCATTTT
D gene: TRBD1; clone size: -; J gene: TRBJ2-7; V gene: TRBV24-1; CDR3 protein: CATSDSGQPSYEQYF; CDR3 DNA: TGTGCCACCAGTGACTCGGGACAGCCATCCTACGAGCAGTACTTC
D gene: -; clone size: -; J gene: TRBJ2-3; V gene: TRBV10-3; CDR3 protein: CAISFGTPSTDTQYF; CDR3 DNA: TGTGCCATCAGTTTCGGGACACCCAGCACAGATACGCAGTATTTT
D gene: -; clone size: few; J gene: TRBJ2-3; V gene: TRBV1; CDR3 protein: CTSSPRAGTSYTQYF; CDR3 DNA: TGCACCAGCAGCCCGAGGGCCGGGACTTCCTATACGCAGTATTTT